The 8 T cell receptor beta chains below were found in one sample sequenced in a study of T cell responses to AZD1222 COVID-19 vaccine. Clones were read by immunoSEQ multiplex PCR, and TCRdb kept only the in-frame ones, dropping some. Of 150,000 to 200,000 clones in the sample, around 92% were seen once. The starting material was peripheral blood, obtained on day 0 of AZD1222 vaccination. All receptors derive from an adult in good health.

The rearrangement joins TRBV6-2 or TRBV6-3 to TRBJ1-5; the D gene is possibly TRBD1 (5 bases). The CDR3 loop spans 14 amino acids. V was clipped by 4 bases and J by 5 bases, with 12 bases between them. Germline assignment: CDR1 MNHEY and CDR2 SVGEGT. The CDR3 spells CASSSRQFYQPQHF. The CDR3 coding sequence is TGTGCCAGCAGTTCTCGACAGTTTTATCAGCCCCAGCATTTT.

The chain links TRBV19 to TRBJ1-4; maybe TRBD1 (6 bases). Trimming pared 4 bases from V and 0 bases from J, leaving 15 bases between. CDR1 is LNHDA, CDR2 SQIVND, per germline (reference sequence). CDR3 length: 17 amino acids. Here the CDR3 DNA reads TGTGCCAGTAGTACCCCGACAGGCCAATCAACTAATGAAAAACTGTTTTTT. Translating gives CASSTPTGQSTNEKLFF.

J is TRBJ2-7 and V is TRBV23-1; weak D call: TRBD1 (5 bases). TRBV23-1 is assigned to the ORF class and has an uncertain function. CDR3 length equals 13 residues. The V end was cut by 2 bases, the J end by 4 bases, with 9 bases between. The DNA of the CDR3 is TGCGCCAGCAGTCAAGACAGCAAATACGAGCAGTACTTC. Residues: CASSQDSKYEQYF.

This sequence joins TRBV18 and TRBJ1-2; D uncertain. The V end was cut by 2 bases, the J end by 5 bases, with 15 bases between. The CDR3 has 15 amino acids. The germline V gene encodes CDR1 KGHSH and CDR2 LQKENI. The DNA for the CDR3 is TGTGCCAGCTCACCATCCGGGGTGATGGGGTATGGCTACACCTTC. Amino acids: CASSPSGVMGYGYTF.

The chain uses TRBV5-1 and TRBJ2-7; D gene ambiguous. Germline values: CDR1 SGHRS, CDR2 YFSETQ. V gave up 1 base and J gave up 0 bases, with 11 bases separating them. The CDR3 extends over 15 amino acids. The CDR3 nucleotides read TGCGCCAGCAGCTTGCATGCTAGGAGCTCCTACGAGCAGTACTTC. This translates into CASSLHARSSYEQYF.

The chain links TRBV6-2 or TRBV6-3 to TRBJ2-5; tentative D call: TRBD2 (6 bases). V shed 0 bases and J shed 9 bases, with 17 bases lying between them. The CDR3 runs 15 residues. Germline V gene lookup returns CDR1 MNHEY and CDR2 SVGEGT. The chain's CDR3 is CASSYSSDSGGSQYF. CDR3 nucleotides: TGTGCCAGCAGTTACTCGTCCGATAGCGGTGGTTCCCAGTACTTC.

The chain uses TRBV6-7 and TRBJ2-2; the D gene is possibly TRBD2 (7 bases). TRBV6-7 is an ORF, and what it does is uncertain. CDR3 length: 19 amino acids. Trimming pared 0 bases from V and 3 bases from J, leaving 20 bases between. The CDR3 sequence: CASSYSSGPGGEDTGELFF. Here the CDR3 DNA reads TGTGCCAGCAGTTACTCGAGCGGCCCGGGGGGCGAAGACACCGGGGAGCTGTTTTTT.

The J gene is TRBJ1-2, the V gene TRBV6-5; D is undetermined. The CDR3 has 15 amino acids. Looked up from germline, CDR1 is MNHEY and CDR2 is SVGAGI. V was cut by 3 bases and J by 4 bases, with 15 bases left in between. CDR3 bases: TGTGCCAGCAGTTATTCCCCGGGAGCTAGCTATGGCTACACCTTC. It translates to CASSYSPGASYGYTF.